This record looks at one TCR beta chain sequence and its context. Its target is unknown. This specimen belongs to a study of Ad26.COV2.S vaccination and SARS-CoV-2 variants. Treatment given: around 19 received Ad26.COV2.S at low or high dose, single or two shots; 5 received placebo; per-sample allocation not given. Sampling was done on day 63 after the first vaccine or placebo injection. What was given as vaccine was an Ad26 vector encoding Wuhan-strain SARS-CoV-2 spike. Assay: immunoSEQ multiplex PCR; the TCRdb copy retains only in-frame clones and omits some. The table has 300,000 to 350,000 clones, 75% to 90% seen once. Findings and caveats of the study: Breadth and depth estimates from TCRs may understate total T cell responses. Substantial post-vaccination breadth of spike-specific CD8+ and CD4+ T cell responses was reported.

This CDR3 has 15 amino acids. The germline CDR1 and CDR2 sequences are SGHRS and YFSETQ. Germline trimming cut 5 bases from V and 2 bases from J; bases unmatched to any gene: 4. This TCR derives from a person aged 18 to 65 who received the Ad26.COV2.S COVID-19 vaccine or a placebo. The chain recombines TRBV5-1 with TRBJ1-1; TRBD1 matches 12 bases. The sample in question was peripheral blood, obtained in a trial of Ad26.COV2.S vaccine versus placebo. CDR3 bases: TGCGCCAGCAGGGGACAGGGGGCATCAAACACTGAAGCTTTCTTT. This translates into CASRGQGASNTEAFF.